These T cell receptor beta chains were read from a single sample in a study of graft-versus-host responses after intestinal transplantation. Using immunoSEQ multiplex PCR, the repertoire was profiled, and TCRdb retains in-frame clones only, with some absent. The table has 43,000 or so clones, roughly 93% seen once. The material sequenced was PBMCs, taken about 800 days after a first intestinal transplant, on the day of a second. The receptors stem from a human patient who received an intestinal transplant, so some T cells may come from the graft donor. Both conserved end residues are trimmed from each CDR3. Fields, in order: V gene, clone size, CDR3 protein. The size of a clone is reported for some rows only, either as once, few or many, or as a class for expanded clones.

>TRBV7-3|-
ASSLSQGHYNEQF
>TRBV9|-
ASSVDGGAMDTEAF
>TRBV29-1|-
SVPGGLYNEQF
>TRBV7-3|once
ASSNGTPHRTDTQY
>TRBV5-1|-
ASSFTGQETQY
>TRBV19|-
ASSPGTDYEQY
>TRBV2|-
ASSGQGYTDTQY
>TRBV29-1|-
SVVRGSGEAF
>TRBV5-1|-
ASSAGLYTDTQY
>TRBV25-1|-
ASSRGSGANVLT
>TRBV15|once
ATSGLADRHYNEQF
>TRBV6-1|-
ASSANRGAGANVLT
>TRBV7-3|once
ASSLTILDAEAF
>TRBV7-9|-
ASSHSYNEQF
>TRBV19|-
ASSPGGVQPQH
>TRBV27|-
ASSLTSGHTDTQY
>TRBV4-2|-
ASSQDEGSGSGKF
>TRBV7-8|-
ASSPRTGTGYT
>TRBV7-3|-
ASSLTPGAGYT
>TRBV30|once
AWSVQFSNQPQH
>TRBV5-1|-
ASGGGAVSYNEQF